One sample yielded the 32 T cell receptor beta chains listed below, sequenced in a study of metastatic and nonmetastatic thyroid tumors. Each patient came to thyroid surgery without any prior treatment (of any kind). TCRdb reprocessed the PCR reads via MiXCR. The sample lists about 14,000 clones; 30% to 35% were seen once. Material: tumor tissue. Receptors were obtained from a female donor with papillary thyroid cancer or a benign thyroid nodule (not recorded which). Some clones in this sample may be carry-over from other donors' samples.

Judged by abundance, this clone is medium-sized (0.01 to 0.1%). This CDR3 is CATSGRRGETQYF. The CDR3 nucleotides are TGTGCCACCAGCGGGAGGCGGGGAGAGACCCAGTACTTC. The chain has TRBV15 and TRBJ2-5; D is possibly TRBD2 (6 bases). Germline V gene sequence: CDR1 LNHNV, CDR2 YYDKDF (reference sequence). This CDR3 spans 13 amino acids. Trimming cost V 5 bases and J 4 bases, with 11 bases left between them.

At least ten counts were recorded for this clone. The genes are TRBV29-1 and TRBJ2-7; 10 nucleotides agree with TRBD1. Germline values: CDR1 SQVTM, CDR2 ANQGSEA. J was trimmed by 5 bases and V by 5 bases; bases with no gene match: 6. This CDR3 comprises 13 residues. The CDR3 region is CSVYRDRGNEQYF. CDR3 sequence (DNA): TGCAGCGTTTATCGGGACAGGGGCAACGAGCAGTACTTC.

This clone was recorded a few times. This chain joins TRBV28 and TRBJ1-2; 9 bases are a match to TRBD1. The ends lost 0 bases at V and 8 bases at J; junction bases unmatched: 7. Germline V lookup: CDR1 MDHEN, CDR2 SYDVKM. The CDR3 length is 15 residues. In DNA, the CDR3 is TGTGCCAGCAGTTTATGGGGGACAGGGCAGGGAGGCTACACCTTC. Residues: CASSLWGTGQGGYTF.

Of note for this clone: Possible read error: a much larger clone is one base away. The same CDR3 is also encoded by other DNA sequences in this sample. The CDR3 here is CASSLAPPGANTGELFF. CDR3 coding DNA: TGTGCCAGCAGCTTAGCCCCACCGGGGGCTAACACCGGGGAGCTGTTTTTT. V usage is TRBV7-2 and J usage is TRBJ2-2; D could derive from TRBD1 or TRBD2 (6 bases each). Germline V lookup: CDR1 SGHTA, CDR2 FQGNSA. The V and J ends lost 0 bases and 2 bases respectively, with 13 bases between them. This CDR3 is built from 17 residues.

Ten or more counts support this clone. The V gene is TRBV6-1, the J gene TRBJ1-4; D gene uncertain. Germline loops: CDR1 MNHNS, CDR2 SASEGT. With 4 bases removed from V and 7 bases from J, the gap between germline ends came to 13 bases. The length of the CDR3 is 14 residues. CDR3 nucleotides: TGTGCCAGCAGTGCCCAGACGTCCCTTGAAAAACTGTTTTTT. It is translated as CASSAQTSLEKLFF.

This clone was seen more than once but under ten times. The chain has TRBV6-2 or TRBV6-3 and TRBJ2-3, with 7 bases that match TRBD1. From germline, CDR1 is MNHEY and CDR2 SVGEGT. The CDR3 consists of 17 residues. Trimming at V came to 6 bases and at J to 6 bases, leaving 18 bases not matched to a gene. The DNA of the CDR3 is TGTGCCAGCAGGCCGGGACAGTTGTATTTCGATGCCGATACGCAGTATTTT. Protein: CASRPGQLYFDADTQYF.

This clone was seen a few times. V usage is TRBV19 and J usage is TRBJ2-3; D is undetermined. V lost 6 bases and J 2 bases, leaving 15 bases between the germline ends. Germline values: CDR1 LNHDA, CDR2 SQIVND (reference sequence). This CDR3 comprises 15 residues. The CDR3 coding sequence is TGTGCCAGTAGGGACCGGTACAGATACACAGATACGCAGTATTTT. This encodes CASRDRYRYTDTQYF.

J is TRBJ1-6 and V is TRBV6-4; D may be TRBD1 (5 bases). The germline V gene has CDR1 MRHNA and CDR2 SNTAGT. This CDR3 contains 15 residues. V gave up 0 bases and J gave up 5 bases, with 8 bases separating them. CDR3 sequence: CASSDSGENNSPLHF. The CDR3 DNA reads TGTGCCAGCAGTGACTCAGGGGAAAATAATTCACCCCTCCACTTT.

This clone was counted at least ten times. In DNA form, the CDR3 reads TGTGCCAGCAGCGCGACTGCGGGTCAGCCCCAGCATTTT. It yields the protein CASSATAGQPQHF. The chain joins TRBV9 to TRBJ1-5, with D uncertain. CDR1 is SGDLS, CDR2 YYNGEE, per germline. V was shortened by 3 bases and J by 6 bases, with 10 bases between the two germline ends. The CDR3 contains 13 residues.

Many counts were recorded for this clone. CDR3 DNA: TGTGCCTGGACTCGCTTACCTACCTACGAGCAGTACTTC. Protein: CAWTRLPTYEQYF. The rearrangement uses TRBV30 and TRBJ2-7; D unresolved. Per germline, CDR1 GTSNPN and CDR2 SVGIG (reference sequence). This CDR3 contains 13 residues. V lost 4 bases, J lost 2 bases, and 12 bases lay in between.

This chain connects TRBV4-1 to TRBJ2-7, with 9 bases that match TRBD1. The V gene end was trimmed by 4 bases and the J gene end by 4 bases; junction bases not matched to a gene: 17. This CDR3 is 18 amino acids long. CDR1 is MGHRA and CDR2 is YSYEKL in the germline V gene. The CDR3 loop is CASSLTTDQTGGLYEQYF. For the CDR3, the DNA is TGCGCCAGCAGCCTCACCACCGACCAGACAGGGGGTCTTTACGAGCAGTACTTC.

A remark on this clone: The germline gene is not matched at one end of the junction; a read error may be the cause. V gene TRBV20-1 combines with J gene TRBJ1-1; maybe TRBD1 (6 bases). The CDR3 runs 15 residues. Germline CDR1 is DFQATT and CDR2 is SNEGSKA (reference sequence). CDR3 sequence reads: CSARDWGARNTAAFF. The CDR3 nucleotides are TGCAGTGCTAGAGATTGGGGGGCCCGGAACACTGCAGCTTTCTTT.

By share, this clone counts as medium-sized. The chain carries TRBV5-5 and TRBJ2-7; TRBD2 agrees at 10 bases. The CDR3 spans 15 residues. V lost 4 bases, J lost 2 bases, and 6 bases stayed unmatched. The germline CDR1 and CDR2 sequences are SGHKS and YYEKEE (reference sequence). This chain's CDR3 is CASSRTSGTPYEQYF. The CDR3 DNA reads as TGTGCCAGCAGCCGGACTAGCGGAACCCCCTACGAGCAGTACTTC.

This clone was counted at least ten times. This sequence joins TRBV2 and TRBJ2-5; TRBD1 might be the D (6 bases). Between the trimmed V and J ends, which lost 5 bases and 5 bases, there was a span of 15 bases. CDR1 and CDR2 (germline): SNHLY, FYNNEI. This CDR3 comprises 14 residues. CDR3 in amino acids: CASSKSPGEETQYF. The DNA for the CDR3 is TGTGCCAGCAGTAAAAGCCCAGGGGAGGAGACCCAGTACTTC.

The chain couples TRBV6-1 to TRBJ2-2, with 7 bases aligning to TRBD1. V dropped 7 bases and J dropped 3; count of bases not matched to a gene: 8. The V gene's germline CDR1 is MNHNS and CDR2 SASEGT. The CDR3 runs 15 residues. CDR3 nucleotide sequence: TGTGCCAGCACCCCGACCGGGACAGACACCGGGGAGCTGTTTTTT. Protein: CASTPTGTDTGELFF.

CDR3 residues: CASSAPRWGYTF. In nucleotides, the CDR3 is TGTGCCAGCAGCGCACCTCGCTGGGGCTACACCTTC. The V and J genes are TRBV7-9 and TRBJ1-2; D ambiguous. CDR1 is SEHNR, CDR2 FQNEAQ, per germline (reference sequence). The CDR3 length is 12 residues. V was shortened by 5 bases and J by 8 bases, with 12 bases between the two germline ends.

The count of this clone is one. The chain is built from TRBV11-3 and TRBJ2-7, with D unresolved. The CDR3 runs to 14 residues. V was pared by 5 bases and J by 4 bases, with 15 bases between. Germline V gives CDR1 SGHNT, CDR2 YENEEA. The DNA for the CDR3 is TGTGCCAGCAGCCTCACATACTTGGGATACGAGCAGTACTTC. Its protein is CASSLTYLGYEQYF.

This clone is classed as medium-sized. The chain joins TRBV20-1 to TRBJ2-7; D is uncertain. V was shortened by 5 bases and J by 0 bases, with 17 bases between the two germline ends. Germline loops: CDR1 DFQATT, CDR2 SNEGSKA (reference sequence). The CDR3 contains 15 residues. CDR3 amino acids: CSARTPATSSYEQYF. Written as DNA, the CDR3 is TGCAGTGCTCGAACTCCAGCGACCAGCTCCTACGAGCAGTACTTC.

In its sample, this clone was seen many times. One end of the junction does not line up with germline, which may come from a read error. The CDR3 here is CASSLVTGQETQYF. The DNA for the CDR3 is TGTGCTAGCAGCTTAGTCACAGGCCAAGAGACCCAGTACTTC. The rearrangement uses TRBV7-7 and TRBJ2-5; TRBD1 is a possible D gene (5 bases). CDR3 size: 14 residues. Germline V gives CDR1 SSHAT, CDR2 FNYEAQ (reference sequence).

In this sample, this clone turned up a few times. The rearrangement uses TRBV3-1 and TRBJ1-6; D call uncertain. V was shortened by 4 bases and J by 13 bases, with 8 bases between the two germline ends. Germline lookup yields CDR1 LGHDT and CDR2 YNNKEL (reference sequence). CDR3 length equals 11 residues. The CDR3 region is CASSRGGPLHF. CDR3 DNA: TGTGCCAGCAGCCGCGGTGGGCCCCTCCACTTT.

This rearrangement joins TRBV6-1 to TRBJ2-2; TRBD2 aligns across 11 bases. Germline V lookup: CDR1 MNHNS, CDR2 SASEGT. With V trimmed by 5 bases and J by 5 bases, 7 bases remained unmatched. CDR3 length: 16 residues. CDR3 bases: TGTGCCAGCAGTCGGGGACTAGCGGTTGGGACCGGGGAGCTGTTTTTT. It specifies CASSRGLAVGTGELFF.

At least ten counts were recorded for this clone. The CDR3 sequence: CASSLEGSGTDTQYF. The CDR3, as DNA: TGCGCCAGCAGCTTGGAAGGGAGCGGCACAGATACGCAGTATTTT. The chain has TRBV5-1 and TRBJ2-3, with D maybe TRBD2 (5 bases). The V gene lost 0 bases and the J gene lost 1 base, with 9 bases spanning the gap. Germline V gives CDR1 SGHRS, CDR2 YFSETQ. This CDR3 is 15 amino acids long.

This clone appeared a few times. The J gene is TRBJ2-1, the V gene TRBV27, with 9 bases matching TRBD2. Trimming at V came to 2 bases and at J to 3 bases, leaving 8 bases not matched to a gene. The CDR3 sequence is 17 residues long. Germline CDR1 reads MNHEY; CDR2 reads SMNVEV (reference sequence). CDR3 nucleotides: TGTGCCAGCAGTTTAGGACCCGGGACTAGCAGCTACAATGAGCAGTTCTTC. Amino acids: CASSLGPGTSSYNEQFF.

This clone is deemed medium-sized (0.01 to 0.1%). The identical CDR3 is also encoded by other nucleotide sequences in the sample. This chain connects TRBV10-3 to TRBJ2-7; D possibly corresponds to TRBD2 (5 bases). V was cut by 4 bases and J by 6 bases, with 16 bases left in between. Per germline, CDR1 ENHRY and CDR2 SYGVKD. CDR3 length equals 14 residues. This CDR3 is CAISGVGLLGEQYF. The CDR3 DNA sequence: TGTGCCATCAGTGGCGTGGGCCTACTAGGCGAGCAGTACTTC.

The J gene is TRBJ1-6, the V gene TRBV20-1; D might be TRBD1 (6 bases). This CDR3 comprises 14 residues. Germline V gene sequence: CDR1 DFQATT, CDR2 SNEGSKA (reference sequence). Trimming left V 7 bases short and J 7 bases short, with 17 bases between. The CDR3 spells CSVRGGAENSPLHF. The CDR3 DNA is TGCAGTGTCCGGGGGGGGGCTGAGAATTCACCCCTCCACTTT.

This clone showed up just a few times. The rearrangement links TRBV12-3 or TRBV12-4 to TRBJ2-3; D gene unclear. Trimming took off 3 bases at V and 4 bases at J, with 11 bases between the two ends. The CDR3 sequence is 14 residues long. In nucleotides, the CDR3 is TGTGCCAGCAGTTTCTTTGGCTTGGCAGATACGCAGTATTTT. Translated, it gives CASSFFGLADTQYF.

This clone has just a few counts. A read error may explain this, as a much larger clone is one base away. The rearrangement uses TRBV5-4 and TRBJ2-7; 8 bases fit TRBD1. From germline, CDR1 is SGHNT and CDR2 YYREEE (reference sequence). The CDR3 spans 14 residues. CDR3 sequence: CAISSRDRPYEQYF. The CDR3, as DNA: TGTGCCATCAGCTCCCGGGACAGGCCCTACGAGCAGTACTTC.

This clone has just a few counts. The chain combines TRBV2 with TRBJ2-3; TRBD2 agrees at 8 bases. There are 14 residues in the CDR3. Trimming cost V 9 bases and J 5 bases; bases outside gene matches: 10. Germline V lookup: CDR1 SNHLY, CDR2 FYNNEI. DNA for the CDR3: TGTGCCAGACTCGGGGGAGCGGGAGTAGATACGCAGTATTTT. Translation: CARLGGAGVDTQYF.

This clone ranks as medium-sized. This chain connects TRBV24-1 to TRBJ1-1; TRBD1 might be the D (5 bases). Germline CDR1 KGHDR, CDR2 SFDVKD. The CDR3 contains 15 residues. V lost 2 bases, J lost 3 bases, and 12 bases lay in between. The CDR3 loop reads CATSDSRGTYTEAFF. The CDR3, as DNA: TGTGCCACCAGTGATTCTCGGGGGACGTACACTGAAGCTTTCTTT.

By its share, this clone is medium-sized. The same CDR3 is also encoded by other DNA sequences in this sample. The J gene is TRBJ1-2, the V gene TRBV28, with no clear D. This CDR3 region has 15 residues. Trimming removed 6 bases from V and 0 bases from J, with 14 bases in between. CDR1 is MDHEN and CDR2 is SYDVKM in the germline V gene. The DNA for the CDR3 is TGTGCCAGCAGACCCGGTTCTACCTCTAACTATGGCTACACCTTC. Residues: CASRPGSTSNYGYTF.

The V and J genes are TRBV30 and TRBJ2-7; 8 nucleotides agree with TRBD1. This CDR3 has 13 residues. V was clipped by 3 bases and J by 3 bases; unmatched bases: 4. Looked up from germline, CDR1 is GTSNPN and CDR2 is SVGIG (reference sequence). CDR3 in DNA: TGTGCCTGGAGCGGGACAGGAGACTACGAGCAGTACTTC. Residues: CAWSGTGDYEQYF.

This clone was seen many times. Other DNA sequences in the sample encode the same CDR3. The chain recombines TRBV6-5 with TRBJ2-7, with D perhaps matching TRBD2 (5 bases). The V end was cut by 0 bases, the J end by 5 bases, with 11 bases between. This CDR3 region has 14 residues. Per germline, CDR1 MNHEY and CDR2 SVGAGI. As DNA, the CDR3 is TGTGCCAGCAGTTACTCGCCGGGAAGGGACGAGCAGTACTTC. Translated, it gives CASSYSPGRDEQYF.